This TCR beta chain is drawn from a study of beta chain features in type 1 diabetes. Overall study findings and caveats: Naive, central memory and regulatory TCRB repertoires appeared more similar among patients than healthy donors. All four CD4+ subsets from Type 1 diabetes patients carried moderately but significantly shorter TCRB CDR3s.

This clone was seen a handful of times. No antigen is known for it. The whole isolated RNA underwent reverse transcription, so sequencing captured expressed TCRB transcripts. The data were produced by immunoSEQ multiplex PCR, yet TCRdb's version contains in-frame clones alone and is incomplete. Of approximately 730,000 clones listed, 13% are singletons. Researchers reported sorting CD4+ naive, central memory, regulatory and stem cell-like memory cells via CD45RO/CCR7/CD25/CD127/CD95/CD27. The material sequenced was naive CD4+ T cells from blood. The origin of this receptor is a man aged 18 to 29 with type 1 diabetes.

The CDR3 nucleotides read TGTGCCAGCAGCTCGGGACAGGGTGAAAAACTGTTTTTT. The encoded protein is CASSSGQGEKLFF. The rearrangement joins TRBV7-9 to TRBJ1-4, with 9 bases identical to TRBD1. The V gene's germline CDR1 is SEHNR and CDR2 FQNEAQ (reference sequence). This CDR3 is 13 amino acids long. V dropped 4 bases and J dropped 7; count of bases not matched to a gene: 1.